The clone carrying this T cell receptor (beta chain) was counted at least ten times. What it binds is not known. This CDR3 has 15 residues. Trimming at V came to 3 bases and at J to 7 bases, leaving 4 bases not matched to a gene. The germline gives CDR1 SGHTA, CDR2 FQGNSA. The data derive from a study of T cell repertoires in cytomegalovirus infection. Via MiXCR, TCRdb re-called the reads, giving one row per CDR3 protein. The sample records about 85,000 distinct CDR3 sequences, roughly 44% being singletons. The input for sequencing was CD8+ T cells from cultured PBMCs, taken from culture after CMV antigen stimulation. This rearrangement joins TRBV7-2 to TRBJ2-1; TRBD2 aligns across 12 bases. The TCR was taken from a human donor in good health (CMV status not recorded). Some clones in this sample may be carry-over from other donors' samples. DNA for the CDR3: TGTGCCAGCAGCTTGGGACTAGCGGGCCAGAATGAGCAGTTCTTC. It is translated as CASSLGLAGQNEQFF.